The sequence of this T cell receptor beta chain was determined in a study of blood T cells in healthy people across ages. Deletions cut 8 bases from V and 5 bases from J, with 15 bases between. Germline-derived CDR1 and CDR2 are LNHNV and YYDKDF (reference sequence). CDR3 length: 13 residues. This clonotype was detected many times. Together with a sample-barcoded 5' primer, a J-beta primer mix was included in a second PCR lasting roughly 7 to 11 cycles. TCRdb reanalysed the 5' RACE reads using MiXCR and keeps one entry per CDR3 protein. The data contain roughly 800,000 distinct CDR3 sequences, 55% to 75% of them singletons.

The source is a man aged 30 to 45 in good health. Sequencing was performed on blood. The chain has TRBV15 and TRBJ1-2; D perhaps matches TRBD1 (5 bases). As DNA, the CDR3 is TGTGCCACCCAAGGCAGGGATGGGTATGGCTACACCTTC. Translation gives CATQGRDGYGYTF.